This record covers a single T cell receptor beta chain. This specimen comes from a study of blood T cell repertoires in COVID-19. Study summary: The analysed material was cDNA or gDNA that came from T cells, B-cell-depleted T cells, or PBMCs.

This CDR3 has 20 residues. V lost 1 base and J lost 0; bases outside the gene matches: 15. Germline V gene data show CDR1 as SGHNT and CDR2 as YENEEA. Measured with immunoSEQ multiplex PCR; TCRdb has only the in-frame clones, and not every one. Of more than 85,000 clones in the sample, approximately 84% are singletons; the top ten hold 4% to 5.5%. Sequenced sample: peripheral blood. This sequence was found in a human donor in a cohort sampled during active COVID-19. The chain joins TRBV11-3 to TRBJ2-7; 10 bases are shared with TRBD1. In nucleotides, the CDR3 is TGTGCCAGCAGCTTAGTAGACAGGGGGCGAAGGAGACGGAGCTCCTACGAGCAGTACTTC. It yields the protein CASSLVDRGRRRRSSYEQYF.